The clone carrying this T cell receptor beta chain was observed at least ten times. The CDR3 sequence is 12 residues long. Germline loops: CDR1 SGDLS, CDR2 YYNGEE. The V gene lost 0 bases and the J gene lost 8 bases, with 8 bases spanning the gap. The data derive from a study of early T cells in non-severe SARS-CoV-2 infection. TCRdb reprocessed the 5' RACE reads with MiXCR, giving one entry per CDR3 protein. This table holds about 57,000 distinct CDR3 sequences, 10% to 15% found once. Material: whole blood. This TCR came from an adult who was a healthcare worker with PCR-confirmed SARS-CoV-2 infection or an uninfected control (not recorded which). The chain employs TRBV9 and TRBJ1-2, with D tentatively TRBD1 (5 bases). This CDR3 reads CASSVGGGGYTF. CDR3 DNA sequence: TGTGCCAGCAGCGTAGGGGGCGGCGGCTACACCTTC.